Presented here are 26 T cell receptor beta chains from one specimen sequenced in a study of identical twins. TCRdb itself ran the 5' RACE reads through MiXCR, one entry per CDR3 protein. The sample has 550,000 to 800,000 distinct CDR3 sequences, about 7.1% seen once. These data also featured in a second study, about yellow fever vaccine responses in identical twins.

The sample consisted of PBMCs. The receptors come from a young woman in good health.

V usage is TRBV4-1 and J usage is TRBJ1-1; 7 bases map to TRBD1. Per the germline V gene, CDR1 is MGHRA and CDR2 is YSYEKL. The CDR3 contains 14 residues. The J segment lost 5 bases and the V segment lost 6 bases, leaving 9 bases of the junction unmatched. This CDR3 is CASRRTGEGTEAFF. As DNA, the CDR3 is TGCGCCAGCAGGCGAACAGGGGAAGGGACTGAAGCTTTCTTT.

This clonotype has ten or more counts. The V and J genes are TRBV3-1 and TRBJ2-7; perhaps TRBD1 as D (6 bases). This CDR3 comprises 14 residues. Germline loops: CDR1 LGHDT, CDR2 YNNKEL (reference sequence). With 3 bases removed from V and 3 bases from J, the gap between germline ends came to 12 bases. The CDR3 here is CASSHPGQLYEQYF. The CDR3 DNA is TGTGCCAGCAGCCACCCGGGACAACTCTACGAGCAGTACTTC.

This clonotype was found a few times. The rearrangement links TRBV2 to TRBJ1-6; unclear D gene. The CDR3 covers 12 residues. Germline lookup yields CDR1 SNHLY and CDR2 FYNNEI. V was shortened by 5 bases and J by 5 bases, with 4 bases between the two germline ends. The CDR3 here is CASSPDNSPLHF. The DNA of the CDR3 is TGTGCCAGCAGTCCGGATAATTCACCCCTCCACTTT.

In this sample, this clonotype turned up a few times. This chain joins TRBV6-1 and TRBJ2-1; weak D call: TRBD1 (5 bases). The CDR3 loop spans 15 amino acids. CDR1 and CDR2 (germline): MNHNS, SASEGT. The V gene lost 5 bases and the J gene lost 2 bases, with 13 bases spanning the gap. The CDR3 bases are TGTGCCAGCAGTCTGGACATTACTACCTACAATGAGCAGTTCTTC. This translates into CASSLDITTYNEQFF.

This clonotype appeared many times. V usage is TRBV7-2 and J usage is TRBJ2-2; no definite D call. With 2 bases removed from V and 6 bases from J, the gap between germline ends came to 10 bases. The CDR3 spans 14 residues. Germline V lookup: CDR1 SGHTA, CDR2 FQGNSA. The CDR3 here is CASSLQYSAGELFF. CDR3 coding DNA: TGTGCCAGCAGCTTACAGTATAGTGCCGGGGAGCTGTTTTTT.

This clonotype was picked up a small number of times. The chain has TRBV20-1 and TRBJ1-3; D unclear. CDR3 length: 13 amino acids. V was pared by 6 bases and J by 2 bases, with 11 bases between. Germline V gene lookup returns CDR1 DFQATT and CDR2 SNEGSKA (reference sequence). In nucleotides, the CDR3 is TGCAGTGCAACCGGGATGACTGGAAACACCATATATTTT. This gives the protein CSATGMTGNTIYF.

V is TRBV7-6 and J is TRBJ2-7, with 8 bases that match TRBD2. The J segment lost 6 bases and the V segment lost 4 bases, leaving 8 bases of the junction unmatched. The CDR3 runs to 14 residues. CDR1 is SGHVS, CDR2 FNYEAQ, per germline. CDR3 nucleotides: TGTGCCAGCAGCTCCCGGATCCGGGGGGGCGAGCAGTACTTC. Translated: CASSSRIRGGEQYF.

This clonotype was seen only a few times. CDR3 nucleotide sequence: TGTGCCAGTACCGATTGGGGTCGGGCGGACACTGAAGCTTTCTTT. Translated: CASTDWGRADTEAFF. The J gene is TRBJ1-1, the V gene TRBV19; D gene ambiguous. The V gene's germline CDR1 is LNHDA and CDR2 SQIVND (reference sequence). The CDR3 loop spans 15 amino acids. Trimming pared 7 bases from V and 3 bases from J, leaving 18 bases between.

This clonotype was counted only a few times. This chain links TRBV12-3 or TRBV12-4 with TRBJ2-7; TRBD2 matches 9 bases. The CDR3 is 13 amino acids. J lost 2 bases, V lost 6 bases, and 2 bases had no gene match. The CDR3 DNA reads TGTGCCAGCAGCCGACTAGCGGCCTACGAGCAGTACTTC. Its translation is CASSRLAAYEQYF.

In this sample, this clonotype turned up a few times. The chain joins TRBV5-1 to TRBJ1-1, with D possibly TRBD1 on 6 matching bases. Germline CDR1 reads SGHRS; CDR2 reads YFSETQ. Trimming cost V 5 bases and J 0 bases, with 14 bases left between them. The CDR3 sequence is 15 residues long. The CDR3 DNA reads as TGCGCCAGCAGTAATCTACAGGGACTGAACACTGAAGCTTTCTTT. Protein sequence: CASSNLQGLNTEAFF.

The V and J genes are TRBV24-1 and TRBJ2-7; 15 positions agree with TRBD2. The CDR3 runs 19 residues. The J segment lost 2 bases and the V segment lost 0 bases, leaving 7 bases of the junction unmatched. CDR1 and CDR2 (germline): KGHDR, SFDVKD. The CDR3 coding sequence is TGTGCCACCAGTGATTTGTCCGGACTAGCGGGAGGGATAACCTACGAGCAGTACTTC. Amino acid sequence: CATSDLSGLAGGITYEQYF.

This clonotype was observed a handful of times. The rearrangement links TRBV5-6 to TRBJ2-3, with 8 bases aligning to TRBD1. V was clipped by 4 bases and J by 4 bases; unmatched bases: 5. Germline assignment: CDR1 SGHDT and CDR2 YYEEEE. The CDR3 is made up of 14 amino acids. CDR3 loop: CASSTGQGPDTQYF. DNA for the CDR3: TGTGCCAGCAGCACCGGACAGGGACCAGATACGCAGTATTTT.

The chain couples TRBV20-1 to TRBJ2-1; 7 nucleotides align to TRBD2. V lost 3 bases and J lost 5; bases outside the gene matches: 7. This CDR3 region has 14 residues. Germline CDR1 is DFQATT and CDR2 is SNEGSKA (reference sequence). The CDR3 here is CSASDGRLNNEQFF. The CDR3, as DNA: TGCAGTGCTAGCGACGGGAGGCTTAACAATGAGCAGTTCTTC.

A remark on this clonotype: The junction and the germline gene differ at one end; a read error may be behind it. This chain joins TRBV28 and TRBJ2-7; D possibly matches TRBD1 or TRBD2 (5 bases each). Germline V CDR1 and CDR2: MDHEN, SYDVKM. This CDR3 is built from 12 residues. The DNA of the CDR3 is TGTGCCAGCAGTTTATTACCAGGGACGGCAGTGTTC. Translating gives CASSLLPGTAVF.

This clonotype occurred a few times. The chain has TRBV12-3 or TRBV12-4 and TRBJ1-1, with a possible D match to TRBD1 (5 bases). CDR3 length equals 21 residues. The V gene lost 3 bases and the J gene lost 0 bases, with 29 bases spanning the gap. The CDR3 spells CASSLFTGRFGAAELNTEAFF. CDR3 in DNA: TGTGCCAGCAGTTTGTTTACCGGTCGGTTCGGGGCAGCTGAATTGAACACTGAAGCTTTCTTT.

This clonotype showed up many times. The chain employs TRBV24-1 and TRBJ2-6; maybe TRBD2 (5 bases). The CDR3 spans 15 residues. V gave up 4 bases and J gave up 4 bases, with 10 bases separating them. Germline V gives CDR1 KGHDR, CDR2 SFDVKD. CDR3 region: CATSDPGVGANVLTF. In DNA, the CDR3 is TGTGCCACCAGTGACCCCGGGGTAGGGGCCAACGTCCTGACTTTC.

This clonotype turned up a few times. The V call is TRBV5-1, the J call TRBJ2-3, with a tentative D call TRBD2 (5 bases). The CDR3 length is 16 residues. Germline loops: CDR1 SGHRS, CDR2 YFSETQ. V was shortened by 10 bases and J by 2 bases, with 23 bases between the two germline ends. For the CDR3, the DNA is TGCGCCTCCCCCCCGGTTGAGGGAGAAATCACAGATACGCAGTATTTT. The encoded protein is CASPPVEGEITDTQYF.

The table lists this clonotype with many counts. This chain connects TRBV5-1 to TRBJ1-2, with 10 bases lining up with TRBD1. The CDR3 has 15 amino acids. The ends lost 1 base at V and 4 bases at J; junction bases unmatched: 4. Germline V gives CDR1 SGHRS, CDR2 YFSETQ. CDR3 residues: CASSLLTGGGYGYTF. The DNA for the CDR3 is TGCGCCAGCAGCTTGTTGACAGGGGGCGGCTATGGCTACACCTTC.

The rearrangement uses TRBV13 and TRBJ1-1, with D maybe TRBD1 (6 bases). V was clipped by 0 bases and J by 4 bases, with 9 bases between them. The CDR3 spans 14 residues. The germline V gene encodes CDR1 PRHDT and CDR2 FYEKMQ (reference sequence). CDR3 sequence: CASSLGRGFTEAFF. The CDR3 bases are TGTGCCAGCAGCTTAGGCAGGGGCTTCACTGAAGCTTTCTTT.

This clonotype was observed at least ten times. This chain links TRBV12-3 or TRBV12-4 with TRBJ2-5; 7 nucleotides align to TRBD1. The length of the CDR3 is 14 residues. V lost 4 bases, J lost 3 bases, and 5 bases stayed unmatched. CDR3 region: CASSSHTGEETQYF. CDR3 bases: TGTGCCAGCAGTTCGCATACAGGGGAAGAGACCCAGTACTTC.

To note about this clonotype: A read error may produce the germline difference seen at one junction end. This chain joins TRBV2 and TRBJ2-1, with 14 bases identical to TRBD2. Germline V gene sequence: CDR1 SNHLY, CDR2 FYNNEI. The CDR3 has 19 amino acids. DNA of the CDR3: TGTACCAGCTGTTTGAGACTAGCGGGAGGGGAAGTGGGCTACAATGAGCAGTTCTTC. Translating gives CTSCLRLAGGEVGYNEQFF.

This clonotype was seen a few times. The chain couples TRBV18 to TRBJ1-2, with D hard to call. Germline CDR1 reads KGHSH; CDR2 reads LQKENI. The V gene lost 0 bases and the J gene lost 1 base, with 6 bases spanning the gap. This CDR3 has 14 amino acids. The CDR3 DNA reads as TGTGCCAGCTCACCACCGTATCTTAACTATGGCTACACCTTC. This translates into CASSPPYLNYGYTF.

This rearrangement joins TRBV5-1 to TRBJ1-2; weak D call: TRBD1 (5 bases). The CDR3 is made up of 12 amino acids. CDR1 and CDR2 from the germline V gene are SGHRS and YFSETQ. V dropped 7 bases and J dropped 8 bases, with 15 bases sitting between them. This CDR3 is CASSETDTGYTF. The CDR3 region has the DNA TGCGCCAGCTCAGAGACAGACACAGGCTACACCTTC.

The rearrangement joins TRBV4-1 to TRBJ2-1; TRBD2 matches at 7 bases. Germline V lookup: CDR1 MGHRA, CDR2 YSYEKL. Trimming removed 1 base from V and 2 bases from J; junction bases left unmatched: 2. There are 15 residues in the CDR3. The CDR3 bases are TGCGCCAGCAGCCAAGTGAGCGGGGCCTACAATGAGCAGTTCTTC. Translated: CASSQVSGAYNEQFF.

Many counts were recorded for this clonotype. The chain has TRBV15 and TRBJ1-2, with D possibly being TRBD1 (5 bases). The germline V gene has CDR1 LNHNV and CDR2 YYDKDF (reference sequence). V was shortened by 2 bases and J by 7 bases, with 11 bases between the two germline ends. This CDR3 has 13 amino acids. CDR3 coding DNA: TGTGCCACCAGCAGATTAGGGGTCGCTGGCTACACCTTC. Encoded protein: CATSRLGVAGYTF. The full variable domain, its missing parts supplied by reference TRBV15 and TRBJ1-2, is DAMVIQNPRYQVTQFGKPVTLSCSQTLNHNVMYWYQQKSSQAPKLLFHYYDKDFNNEADTPDNFQSRRPNTSFCFLDIRSPGLGDTAMYLCATSRLGVAGYTFGSGTRLTVV.

The V call is TRBV4-2, the J call TRBJ2-3; D gene uncertain. Trimming pared 0 bases from V and 4 bases from J, leaving 11 bases between. Germline V gene data show CDR1 as LGHNA and CDR2 as YNFKEQ. The CDR3 is 15 amino acids. The CDR3 nucleotides read TGTGCCAGCAGCCAAGATTGGGTATCCTCAGATACGCAGTATTTT. It codes for CASSQDWVSSDTQYF.